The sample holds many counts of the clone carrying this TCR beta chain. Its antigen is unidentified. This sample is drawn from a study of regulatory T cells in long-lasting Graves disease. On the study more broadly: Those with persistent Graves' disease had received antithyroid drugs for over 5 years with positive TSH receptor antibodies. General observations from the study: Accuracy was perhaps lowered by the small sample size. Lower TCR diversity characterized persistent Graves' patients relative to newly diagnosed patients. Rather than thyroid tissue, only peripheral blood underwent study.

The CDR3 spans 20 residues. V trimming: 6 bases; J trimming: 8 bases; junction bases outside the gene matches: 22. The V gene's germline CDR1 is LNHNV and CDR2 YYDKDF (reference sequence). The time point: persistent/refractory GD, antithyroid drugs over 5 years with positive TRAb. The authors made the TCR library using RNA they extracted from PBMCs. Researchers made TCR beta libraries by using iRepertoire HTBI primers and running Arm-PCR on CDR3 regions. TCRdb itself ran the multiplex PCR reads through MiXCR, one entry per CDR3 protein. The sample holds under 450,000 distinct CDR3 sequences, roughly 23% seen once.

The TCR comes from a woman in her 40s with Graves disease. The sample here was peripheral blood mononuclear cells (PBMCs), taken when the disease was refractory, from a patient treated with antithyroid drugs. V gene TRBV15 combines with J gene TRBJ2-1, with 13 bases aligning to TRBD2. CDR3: CATRTIAGLAGRSIVDEQFF. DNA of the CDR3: TGTGCCACCAGGACCATCGCGGGACTAGCGGGACGATCAATAGTGGATGAGCAGTTCTTC.